The 22 T cell receptor beta chains listed next were all sequenced from one sample in a study of T cell changes during pregnancy in multiple sclerosis. Data came from immunoSEQ multiplex PCR; TCRdb stores just in-frame clones and leaves some out. The sample has tens of thousands of clones; just over 90% are singletons. The sequenced sample was peripheral blood, obtained in the third trimester of pregnancy. Every receptor here comes from a female donor with multiple sclerosis, enrolled in a pregnancy study.

The rearrangement joins TRBV10-1 to TRBJ2-1; 8 bases align to TRBD1. In germline, CDR1 is WNHNN, CDR2 SYGVQD (reference sequence). Trimming at V came to 3 bases and at J to 1 base, leaving 5 bases not matched to a gene. The CDR3 length is 16 residues. The CDR3 coding sequence is TGCGCCAGCAGTGATGGACAGGGAGGATCCTACAATGAGCAGTTCTTC. This gives the protein CASSDGQGGSYNEQFF.

This rearrangement joins TRBV5-1 to TRBJ2-3, with 9 bases identical to TRBD2. The CDR3 has 16 residues. Trimming cost V 6 bases and J 5 bases; bases outside gene matches: 13. CDR1 is SGHRS, CDR2 YFSETQ, per germline. The CDR3 loop reads CASTPFSGSVGDTQYF. In nucleotides, the CDR3 is TGCGCCAGCACCCCGTTTAGCGGGAGTGTCGGAGATACGCAGTATTTT.

This chain connects TRBV9 to TRBJ2-7; D is possibly TRBD2 (5 bases). The CDR3 consists of 15 residues. Trimming removed 0 bases from V and 5 bases from J, with 15 bases in between. In germline, CDR1 is SGDLS, CDR2 YYNGEE. DNA of the CDR3: TGTGCCAGCAGCGTAGGGGTGGGAGTTAGCCACGAGCAGTACTTC. The encoded protein is CASSVGVGVSHEQYF.

The rearrangement joins TRBV5-4 to TRBJ2-7; 8 bases are shared with TRBD2. V trimming: 8 bases; J trimming: 2 bases; junction bases outside the gene matches: 9. The CDR3 has 14 residues. The germline V gene encodes CDR1 SGHNT and CDR2 YYREEE (reference sequence). The CDR3 protein is CASSFSGTPYEQYF. DNA of the CDR3: TGTGCCAGTTCGTTTAGCGGGACTCCCTACGAGCAGTACTTC.

The chain employs TRBV5-6 and TRBJ1-1, with TRBD1 identical over 9 bases. Per the germline V gene, CDR1 is SGHDT and CDR2 is YYEEEE. V lost 4 bases and J lost 11; bases outside the gene matches: 12. There are 14 residues in the CDR3. The CDR3: CASSPNSGQGTAFF. CDR3 in DNA: TGTGCCAGCAGCCCCAACTCGGGACAGGGAACGGCTTTCTTT. The whole variable domain, remainder taken from reference TRBV5-6 and TRBJ1-1, is DAGVTQSPTHLIKTRGQQVTLRCSPKSGHDTVSWYQQALGQGPQFIFQYYEEEERQRGNFPDRFSGHQFPNYSSELNVNALLLGDSALYLCASSPNSGQGTAFFGQGTRLTVV.

The chain links TRBV6-4 to TRBJ1-1, with D uncertain. V shed 4 bases and J shed 5 bases, with 20 bases lying between them. The germline CDR1 and CDR2 sequences are MRHNA and SNTAGT. This CDR3 is 16 amino acids long. Here the CDR3 reads CASSAASTRRFTEAFF. The CDR3 DNA follows: TGTGCCAGCAGTGCCGCCTCAACCAGGCGATTTACTGAAGCTTTCTTT.

V usage is TRBV7-8 and J usage is TRBJ2-1; 10 bases match TRBD2. Germline V gene data show CDR1 as SGHVS and CDR2 as FQNEAQ. V dropped 0 bases and J dropped 8; count of bases not matched to a gene: 10. CDR3 length: 17 residues. The chain's CDR3 is CASSLAPLASGRYEQFF. CDR3 DNA sequence: TGTGCCAGCAGCTTAGCGCCCTTGGCTAGCGGGAGATATGAGCAGTTCTTC.

The chain links TRBV10-3 to TRBJ1-6; TRBD1 matches 7 bases. CDR3 length equals 18 residues. Germline CDR1 and CDR2: ENHRY and SYGVKD. J lost 5 bases, V lost 5 bases, and 15 bases had no gene match. The chain's CDR3 is CAISSSRDSISNNSPLHF. The DNA for the CDR3 is TGTGCCATCAGTTCCTCCCGGGACAGCATCTCTAATAATTCACCCCTCCACTTT.

J is TRBJ1-6 and V is TRBV2, with no clear D. Germline-derived CDR1 and CDR2 are SNHLY and FYNNEI. Trimming stripped 7 bases from V and 5 bases from J, with 9 bases between. The CDR3 runs 13 residues. CDR3 in DNA: TGTGCCAGCATCGGAGGAAATAATTCACCCCTCCACTTT. Translation: CASIGGNNSPLHF.

In this sample, this clone turned up once. The chain recombines TRBV18 with TRBJ1-1, with TRBD1 as a possible D gene (5 bases). CDR3 length equals 15 residues. Trimming cost V 0 bases and J 5 bases, with 13 bases left between them. Germline CDR1 KGHSH, CDR2 LQKENI. In DNA form, the CDR3 reads TGTGCCAGCTCACCACCGTGGGCGGGGGGGACTGAAGCTTTCTTT. This translates into CASSPPWAGGTEAFF.

This clone has a single count. CDR3 nucleotide sequence: TGTGCCACCGGGACAGGGGGTGCAACTAATGAAAAACTGTTTTTT. Protein product: CATGTGGATNEKLFF. The rearrangement joins TRBV6-1 to TRBJ1-4, with TRBD1 matching over 11 bases. The CDR3 is 15 amino acids. CDR1 is MNHNS, CDR2 SASEGT, per germline. V lost 10 bases and J lost 0; bases outside the gene matches: 4.

The chain uses TRBV9 and TRBJ1-5; the match to TRBD1 covers 10 bases. Germline CDR1 reads SGDLS; CDR2 reads YYNGEE. V lost 3 bases, J lost 7 bases, and 4 bases stayed unmatched. This CDR3 spans 14 amino acids. The CDR3 DNA is TGTGCCAGCAGCGGGACAGGGGGGACCCAGCCCCAGCATTTT. Translating it yields CASSGTGGTQPQHF.

The rearrangement links TRBV6-6 to TRBJ1-4; perhaps TRBD1 as D (5 bases). V was trimmed by 2 bases and J by 7 bases, leaving 11 bases between them. The CDR3 loop spans 14 amino acids. The germline CDR1 and CDR2 sequences are MNHNY and SVGAGI (reference sequence). This chain's CDR3 is CASSYGGGFEKLFF. The CDR3 bases are TGTGCCAGCAGTTACGGGGGGGGTTTTGAAAAACTGTTTTTT.

The genes are TRBV18 and TRBJ1-1; D is perhaps TRBD1 (6 bases). This CDR3 spans 17 amino acids. CDR1 KGHSH and CDR2 LQKENI come from the germline V gene. V shed 6 bases and J shed 0 bases, with 20 bases lying between them. CDR3 bases: TGTGCCAGCTCGATCCTCCGGGACACCCCAATGAACACTGAAGCTTTCTTT. Encoded protein: CASSILRDTPMNTEAFF.

The chain links TRBV6-1 to TRBJ2-7; 9 bases are a match to TRBD1. This CDR3 region has 13 residues. With V trimmed by 6 bases and J by 3 bases, 3 bases remained unmatched. The germline CDR1 and CDR2 sequences are MNHNS and SASEGT. The CDR3 sequence is CASRGQGLYEQYF. The CDR3, as DNA: TGTGCCAGCAGGGGACAGGGTCTCTACGAGCAGTACTTC.

The CDR3 loop is CASSPDRGRRAFF. CDR3 coding DNA: TGCGCCAGCAGCCCGGACAGGGGGCGCCGAGCTTTCTTT. The chain couples TRBV5-1 to TRBJ1-1, with TRBD1 matching 11 bases. J lost 10 bases, V lost 4 bases, and 6 bases had no gene match. This CDR3 comprises 13 residues. The germline V gene encodes CDR1 SGHRS and CDR2 YFSETQ.

This chain uses TRBV7-9 with TRBJ1-5; D may be TRBD1 (5 bases). Germline V gene sequence: CDR1 SEHNR, CDR2 FQNEAQ (reference sequence). V was shortened by 0 bases and J by 11 bases, with 8 bases between the two germline ends. The CDR3 covers 12 residues. The CDR3 loop reads CASSLADSTQHF. The CDR3 nucleotides are TGTGCCAGCAGCTTAGCTGACAGTACCCAGCATTTT. Complete variable domain (other parts from reference TRBV7-9 and TRBJ1-5): DTGVSQNPRHKITKRGQNVTFRCDPISEHNRLYWYRQTLGQGPEFLTYFQNEAQLEKSRLLSDRFSAERPKGSFSTLEIQRTEQGDSAMYLCASSLADSTQHFGDGTRLSIL.

CDR3 in amino acids: CASSTVQGEGAYEQYF. CDR3 sequence (DNA): TGTGCCAGTAGTACGGTCCAGGGAGAGGGGGCCTACGAGCAGTACTTC. The V call is TRBV19, the J call TRBJ2-7; a possible D gene is TRBD1 (6 bases). The V end was cut by 4 bases, the J end by 2 bases, with 18 bases between. The CDR3 covers 16 residues. Germline-derived CDR1 and CDR2 are LNHDA and SQIVND (reference sequence). Complete variable domain (other parts from reference TRBV19 and TRBJ2-7): DGGITQSPKYLFRKEGQNVTLSCEQNLNHDAMYWYRQDPGQGLRLIYYSQIVNDFQKGDIAEGYSVSREKKESFPLTVTSAQKNPTAFYLCASSTVQGEGAYEQYFGPGTRLTVT.

V and J are TRBV2 and TRBJ2-3; 8 positions agree with TRBD2. CDR3 size: 15 residues. The trim removed 7 bases at V and 3 bases at J, leaving 9 bases unmatched. Germline CDR1 is SNHLY and CDR2 is FYNNEI. Here the CDR3 reads CASMHIGGRTDTQYF. The CDR3, as DNA: TGTGCCAGCATGCATATCGGCGGGAGGACAGATACGCAGTATTTT.

The rearrangement uses TRBV6-4 and TRBJ2-3; 8 bases align to TRBD1. This CDR3 is 15 amino acids long. V was clipped by 2 bases and J by 5 bases; unmatched bases: 6. Germline-derived CDR1 and CDR2 are MRHNA and SNTAGT. The CDR3 protein is CASSDGTGGGDTQYF. CDR3 nucleotide sequence: TGTGCCAGCAGTGACGGCACAGGGGGAGGAGATACGCAGTATTTT.

Turning to this clone: The junction and the germline gene differ at one end; a read error may be behind it. The chain uses TRBV6-1 and TRBJ2-3, with TRBD1 identical over 7 bases. The CDR3 sequence is 14 residues long. The germline gives CDR1 MNHNS, CDR2 SASEGT. CDR3 loop: CASVNVFGTETQYF. The CDR3 DNA reads TGTGCCAGCGTCAACGTATTTGGGACAGAAACGCAGTATTTT.

V and J are TRBV4-3 and TRBJ1-4; the D gene is possibly TRBD1 (5 bases). The CDR3 totals 14 residues. V lost 4 bases to trimming and J lost 7 bases, with 13 bases between them. Germline-derived CDR1 and CDR2 are LGHNA and YSLEER. The CDR3, as DNA: TGCGCCAGCAGCCCCGGGAGGGGCGGTGAAAAACTGTTTTTT. Protein sequence: CASSPGRGGEKLFF.